The rows below give T cell receptor beta chains drawn from one sample of a study of identifying expanded T cells in peripheral blood. Measured with immunoSEQ multiplex PCR; TCRdb has only the in-frame clones, and not every one. The table has some 99,000 clones, about 87% seen once; the top ten hold around 8.2%. The sequenced material came from blood. The receptors derive from a person aged 18 to 75 in good health. The CDR3 runs from the conserved cysteine through the conserved F or W. Each record gives: J gene, D gene, V gene, clone size, CDR3 DNA, CDR3 protein. The D gene is left open where the match is weak. A clone size is listed for some rows: how often the clone was seen (once, few, many), or a class if it is expanded.

J gene: TRBJ2-1; D gene: TRBD2; V gene: TRBV7-9; clone size: NA; CDR3 DNA: TGTGCCAGCAGCGAGGCACTAGCGACATCGGATGAGCAGTTCTTC; CDR3 protein: CASSEALATSDEQFF
J gene: TRBJ2-7; D gene: NA; V gene: TRBV6-1; clone size: NA; CDR3 DNA: TGTGCCAGCAAGGAGGGATCGGCCTACGAGCAGTACTTC; CDR3 protein: CASKEGSAYEQYF
J gene: TRBJ1-1; D gene: NA; V gene: TRBV29-1; clone size: NA; CDR3 DNA: TGCAGCGATGTATGGGTGAACACTGAAGCTTTCTTT; CDR3 protein: CSDVWVNTEAFF
J gene: TRBJ1-5; D gene: NA; V gene: TRBV7-2; clone size: NA; CDR3 DNA: TGTGCCAGCAGCTTATCAGGACAGCCTAATCAGCCCCAGCATTTT; CDR3 protein: CASSLSGQPNQPQHF
J gene: TRBJ2-5; D gene: NA; V gene: TRBV1; clone size: NA; CDR3 DNA: TGCACCAGCAGCCGGATAGCGGGGGAAGAGACCCAGTACTTC; CDR3 protein: CTSSRIAGEETQYF
J gene: TRBJ1-2; D gene: TRBD1; V gene: TRBV7-3; clone size: NA; CDR3 DNA: TGTGCCAGCAGTTCGGGAATGACAGGGGATGGCTACACCTTC; CDR3 protein: CASSSGMTGDGYTF
J gene: TRBJ2-7; D gene: NA; V gene: TRBV6-1; clone size: NA; CDR3 DNA: TGTGCCAGCAGTGAATTCGGTCAGGGCTACGAGCAGTACTTC; CDR3 protein: CASSEFGQGYEQYF
J gene: TRBJ2-2; D gene: NA; V gene: TRBV19; clone size: NA; CDR3 DNA: TGTGCCAGTAGTAGTTCCAGGTCGGCCGGGGAGCTGTTTTTT; CDR3 protein: CASSSSRSAGELFF
J gene: TRBJ2-3; D gene: NA; V gene: TRBV4-1; clone size: NA; CDR3 DNA: TGCGCCAGCAGCCAAGATCGCTCAGGGTTAGATACGCAGTATTTT; CDR3 protein: CASSQDRSGLDTQYF
J gene: TRBJ1-4; D gene: NA; V gene: TRBV7-9; clone size: NA; CDR3 DNA: TGTGCCAGCAGCTTAGACCTGGAGGGGGAAAAACTGTTTTTT; CDR3 protein: CASSLDLEGEKLFF
J gene: TRBJ2-5; D gene: TRBD2; V gene: TRBV27; clone size: NA; CDR3 DNA: TGTGCCAGCAGTTCATTTGGACTAGCGGAGAAAGAGACCCAGTACTTC; CDR3 protein: CASSSFGLAEKETQYF
J gene: TRBJ2-3; D gene: TRBD1; V gene: TRBV28; clone size: NA; CDR3 DNA: TGTGCCAGCAGTACCGACAGGGCCGGTCATACGCAGTATTTT; CDR3 protein: CASSTDRAGHTQYF
J gene: TRBJ1-4; D gene: TRBD1; V gene: TRBV9; clone size: NA; CDR3 DNA: TGTGCTCGCCCGACAGGGGACCTAAATAATGAAAAACTGTTTTTT; CDR3 protein: CARPTGDLNNEKLFF
J gene: TRBJ2-7; D gene: TRBD2; V gene: TRBV9; clone size: NA; CDR3 DNA: TGTGCCAGCAGCGTAGAGCCTAGCGGAACCTACGAGCAGTACTTC; CDR3 protein: CASSVEPSGTYEQYF
J gene: TRBJ2-3; D gene: NA; V gene: TRBV5-8; clone size: NA; CDR3 DNA: TGTGCCAGCAGCTTGGACGAGGATACGCAGTATTTT; CDR3 protein: CASSLDEDTQYF
J gene: TRBJ2-2; D gene: NA; V gene: TRBV19; clone size: NA; CDR3 DNA: TGTGCCAGTATTGGGCCCGGCGGGGAGCTGTTTTTT; CDR3 protein: CASIGPGGELFF
J gene: TRBJ1-6; D gene: NA; V gene: TRBV2; clone size: NA; CDR3 DNA: TGTGCCAGCATGTCGGGGGAGGGTTCACCCCTCCACTTT; CDR3 protein: CASMSGEGSPLHF
J gene: TRBJ2-7; D gene: TRBD2; V gene: TRBV5-1; clone size: NA; CDR3 DNA: TGCGCCAGCAGCCCCGGACTAGCGGGGGCTCCCTACGAGCAGTACTTC; CDR3 protein: CASSPGLAGAPYEQYF
J gene: TRBJ2-2; D gene: NA; V gene: TRBV6-5; clone size: NA; CDR3 DNA: TGTGCCAGCAGTTACGAGACAGCAGCGAACACCGGGGAGCTGTTTTTT; CDR3 protein: CASSYETAANTGELFF
J gene: TRBJ2-5; D gene: TRBD2; V gene: TRBV7-9; clone size: NA; CDR3 DNA: TGTGCCAGCAGCTCACAGGGACTAGCGGGAGTCGGGGAGACCCAGTACTTC; CDR3 protein: CASSSQGLAGVGETQYF
J gene: TRBJ2-7; D gene: NA; V gene: TRBV7-2; clone size: NA; CDR3 DNA: TGTGCCAGCAGCTTAAGCACGGGTCCCTACGAGCAGTACTTC; CDR3 protein: CASSLSTGPYEQYF
J gene: TRBJ2-7; D gene: TRBD1; V gene: TRBV25-1; clone size: NA; CDR3 DNA: TGTGCCAGCAGTCCCGGACAGGGATACTACGAGCAGTACTTC; CDR3 protein: CASSPGQGYYEQYF
J gene: TRBJ1-2; D gene: TRBD1; V gene: TRBV4-1; clone size: NA; CDR3 DNA: TGCGCCAGCAGCCAGTGGACAGGGGACAAGGATGGCTACACCTTC; CDR3 protein: CASSQWTGDKDGYTF
J gene: TRBJ2-5; D gene: NA; V gene: TRBV6-5; clone size: NA; CDR3 DNA: TGTGCCAGCAGTTATTCACAGATACAAGAGACCCAGTACTTC; CDR3 protein: CASSYSQIQETQYF
J gene: TRBJ2-3; D gene: NA; V gene: TRBV10-3; clone size: once; CDR3 DNA: TGTGCCACAATGGGGGATTGGACTCCGGGGATGCACACAGATACGCAGTATTTT; CDR3 protein: CATMGDWTPGMHTDTQYF
J gene: TRBJ1-1; D gene: NA; V gene: TRBV4-1; clone size: once; CDR3 DNA: TGCGCCAGCAGCCAAGAGGCACGGGGGTGGACTGAAGCTTTCTTT; CDR3 protein: CASSQEARGWTEAFF
J gene: TRBJ2-1; D gene: TRBD2; V gene: TRBV5-3; clone size: NA; CDR3 DNA: TGTGCCAGAACCCTGGGGACTACGGAGAACAATGAGCAGTTCTTC; CDR3 protein: CARTLGTTENNEQFF
J gene: TRBJ2-5; D gene: NA; V gene: TRBV7-2; clone size: once; CDR3 DNA: TGTGCCAGCAGCCCTCCGGAGGAGGAGACCCAGTACTTC; CDR3 protein: CASSPPEEETQYF
J gene: TRBJ2-2; D gene: TRBD2; V gene: TRBV5-4; clone size: NA; CDR3 DNA: TGTGCCAGCAGCTCACTAGCGGGAGTAACCCGGGAGCTGTTTTTT; CDR3 protein: CASSSLAGVTRELFF
J gene: TRBJ1-4; D gene: NA; V gene: TRBV19; clone size: NA; CDR3 DNA: TGTGCCAGCAACTCCCCCCTGGTAGGGCGGGAAAAACTGTTTTTT; CDR3 protein: CASNSPLVGREKLFF
J gene: TRBJ2-2; D gene: NA; V gene: TRBV5-4; clone size: NA; CDR3 DNA: TGTGCCAGCAGCTTGGACCAGAACACCGGGGAGCTGTTTTTT; CDR3 protein: CASSLDQNTGELFF
J gene: TRBJ1-6; D gene: TRBD1; V gene: TRBV10-3; clone size: NA; CDR3 DNA: TGTGCCATCAGAGGACAGGGGAGCGGTAATTCACCCCTCCACTTT; CDR3 protein: CAIRGQGSGNSPLHF
J gene: TRBJ2-2; D gene: TRBD2; V gene: TRBV28; clone size: once; CDR3 DNA: TGTGCCAGCAGTTTATCGCTAGCGGGAGTTTTTAACGGCGGGGAGCTGTTTTTT; CDR3 protein: CASSLSLAGVFNGGELFF
J gene: TRBJ2-3; D gene: NA; V gene: TRBV19; clone size: NA; CDR3 DNA: TGTGCCAGTAGTAATTTGCTCGGACGAGATACGCAGTATTTT; CDR3 protein: CASSNLLGRDTQYF
J gene: TRBJ1-1; D gene: NA; V gene: TRBV28; clone size: NA; CDR3 DNA: TGTGCCAGCAGGAAGGGAATTCGGCCTGAAGCTTTCTTT; CDR3 protein: CASRKGIRPEAFF
J gene: TRBJ2-3; D gene: TRBD1; V gene: TRBV6-6; clone size: NA; CDR3 DNA: TGTGCCAGCCTAATGCAGGGGGCCGGCACAGATACGCAGTATTTT; CDR3 protein: CASLMQGAGTDTQYF
J gene: TRBJ1-2; D gene: NA; V gene: TRBV7-9; clone size: NA; CDR3 DNA: TGTGCCAGCAGCCCAGACCTCTATGGCTACACCTTC; CDR3 protein: CASSPDLYGYTF